The clone carrying this T cell receptor beta chain was counted only a few times. What it recognizes is unknown. The sample belongs to a study of CD8 T cells in ankylosing spondylitis. From the 5' RACE reads, TCRdb called clonotypes with MiXCR, one entry per CDR3 protein. The data contain 350,000 to 450,000 distinct CDR3 sequences, approximately 22% of them singletons. The V end was cut by 1 base, the J end by 0 bases, with 21 bases between. Germline values: CDR1 SGDLS, CDR2 YYNGEE. This CDR3 contains 19 residues. Overall study results and limits: Significantly higher representation of disease-linked clones was reported for matched ankylosing spondylitis synovial fluid.

The sequence was collected from a male donor with ankylosing spondylitis or in good health (not recorded which). Sequenced: blood, either unsorted or a sorted T cell fraction (not recorded which). The chain joins TRBV9 to TRBJ2-3; D possibly corresponds to TRBD2 (6 bases). The CDR3 DNA sequence: TGTGCCAGCAGCGTAAGTGTCGTCCTGGTTGGAGGGAGCACAGATACGCAGTATTTT. It is translated as CASSVSVVLVGGSTDTQYF.